Presented here are 8 T cell receptor beta chains from one specimen sequenced in a study of circulating and synovial CD4+ cells in juvenile arthritis. TCRdb's table, derived via immunoSEQ multiplex PCR, lists solely in-frame clones and lacks some. In the table there are 30,000 to 40,000 clones, around 95% of which are singletons. The sequencing input was CD4+ T cells from blood. These receptors originate from a human donor with juvenile idiopathic arthritis.

V gene TRBV19 combines with J gene TRBJ2-1; the match to TRBD2 covers 7 bases. The V gene's germline CDR1 is LNHDA and CDR2 SQIVND (reference sequence). With 4 bases clipped from V and 6 bases from J, the junction kept 6 bases outside the gene matches. The CDR3 contains 14 residues. This CDR3 is CASSTGTIVNEQFF. The CDR3 DNA is TGTGCCAGTAGTACGGGGACTATCGTCAATGAGCAGTTCTTC.

The rearrangement uses TRBV19 and TRBJ1-2; D remains ambiguous. Germline V gene lookup returns CDR1 LNHDA and CDR2 SQIVND (reference sequence). The CDR3 is made up of 15 amino acids. V was trimmed by 5 bases and J by 1 base, leaving 14 bases between them. The CDR3 spells CASSPRGLYNYGYTF. In DNA, the CDR3 is TGTGCCAGTAGTCCCCGCGGCCTCTATAACTATGGCTACACCTTC.

This chain links TRBV7-8 with TRBJ2-3; the match to TRBD2 covers 9 bases. The CDR3 has 15 residues. CDR1 is SGHVS, CDR2 FQNEAQ, per germline. V lost 3 bases and J lost 4; bases outside the gene matches: 5. Here the CDR3 DNA reads TGTGCCAGCAGCTTCCGCGGGAGGGGTCCAGATACGCAGTATTTT. It specifies CASSFRGRGPDTQYF.

The chain couples TRBV14 to TRBJ1-2; TRBD1 matches 10 bases. V lost 3 bases, J lost 2 bases, and 6 bases stayed unmatched. Germline V CDR1 and CDR2: SGHDN, FVKESK. The CDR3 runs 16 residues. This CDR3 reads CASSQMTGGGNYGYTF. The CDR3 DNA reads TGTGCCAGCAGCCAGATGACAGGGGGCGGAAACTATGGCTACACCTTC.

This clone has more than one count but fewer than ten. CDR3 protein: CASSWTGEGEKLFF. The CDR3 region has the DNA TGCGCCAGCAGCTGGACAGGGGAAGGGGAAAAACTGTTTTTT. The genes are TRBV5-1 and TRBJ1-4; 9 bases are a match to TRBD1. Germline V gene data show CDR1 as SGHRS and CDR2 as YFSETQ. The CDR3 contains 14 residues. V lost 3 bases, J lost 8 bases, and 5 bases stayed unmatched.

The V call is TRBV11-3, the J call TRBJ2-7, with TRBD2 identical over 8 bases. Germline V lookup: CDR1 SGHNT, CDR2 YENEEA. Losses at the gene ends were 5 bases for V and 2 bases for J; bases not matched to a gene: 11. This CDR3 has 16 amino acids. CDR3 sequence reads: CASSDSKRGPTYEQYF. CDR3 DNA: TGTGCCAGCAGCGACTCAAAGCGGGGGCCAACCTACGAGCAGTACTTC.

The chain carries TRBV9 and TRBJ1-5; 11 positions match TRBD1. V was pared by 2 bases and J by 4 bases, with 5 bases of the junction left unmatched. Germline V gene data show CDR1 as SGDLS and CDR2 as YYNGEE. The CDR3 loop spans 16 amino acids. The CDR3 spells CASSVGTGGLNQPQHF. Here the CDR3 DNA reads TGTGCCAGCAGCGTCGGGACAGGGGGTCTAAATCAGCCCCAGCATTTT.

The chain recombines TRBV5-1 with TRBJ2-3; D remains ambiguous. The germline CDR1 and CDR2 sequences are SGHRS and YFSETQ. The CDR3 covers 13 residues. V lost 3 bases to trimming and J lost 5 bases, with 10 bases between them. In DNA, the CDR3 is TGCGCCAGCAGCTATATCGTCGGAGATACGCAGTATTTT. Its translation: CASSYIVGDTQYF.